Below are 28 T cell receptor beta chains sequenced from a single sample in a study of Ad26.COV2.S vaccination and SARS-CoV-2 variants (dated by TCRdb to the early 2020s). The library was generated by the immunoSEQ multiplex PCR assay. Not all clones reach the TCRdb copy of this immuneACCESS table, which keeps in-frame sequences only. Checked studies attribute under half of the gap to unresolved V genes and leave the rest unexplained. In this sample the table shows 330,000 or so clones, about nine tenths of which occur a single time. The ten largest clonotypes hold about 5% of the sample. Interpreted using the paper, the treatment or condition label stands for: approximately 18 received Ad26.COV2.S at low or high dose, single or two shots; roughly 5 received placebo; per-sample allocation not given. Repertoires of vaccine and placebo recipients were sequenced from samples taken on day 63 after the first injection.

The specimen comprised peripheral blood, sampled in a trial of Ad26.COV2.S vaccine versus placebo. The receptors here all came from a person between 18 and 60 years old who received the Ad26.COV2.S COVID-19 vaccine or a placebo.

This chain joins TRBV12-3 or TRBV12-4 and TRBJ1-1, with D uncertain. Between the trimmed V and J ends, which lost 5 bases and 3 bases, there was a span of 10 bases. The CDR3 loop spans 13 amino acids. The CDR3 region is CASSRNRDTEAFF. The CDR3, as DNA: TGTGCCAGCAGTCGAAATCGGGACACTGAAGCTTTCTTT.

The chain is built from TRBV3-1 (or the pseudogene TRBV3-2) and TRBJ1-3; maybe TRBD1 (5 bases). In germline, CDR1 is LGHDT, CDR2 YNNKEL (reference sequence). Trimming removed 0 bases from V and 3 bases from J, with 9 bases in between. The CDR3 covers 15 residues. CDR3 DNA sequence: TGTGCCAGCAGCCAAGATCGACAGAGTGGAAACACCATATATTTT. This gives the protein CASSQDRQSGNTIYF.

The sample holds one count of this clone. The CDR3 sequence: CASRSSGTVRNTQYF. CDR3 nucleotide sequence: TGTGCCAGCCGTAGCTCCGGGACAGTCCGCAATACGCAGTATTTT. This sequence joins TRBV19 and TRBJ2-3; 7 bases are shared with TRBD1. CDR3 size: 15 residues. V lost 9 bases, J lost 7 bases, and 16 bases stayed unmatched. Germline-derived CDR1 and CDR2 are LNHDA and SQIVND (reference sequence).

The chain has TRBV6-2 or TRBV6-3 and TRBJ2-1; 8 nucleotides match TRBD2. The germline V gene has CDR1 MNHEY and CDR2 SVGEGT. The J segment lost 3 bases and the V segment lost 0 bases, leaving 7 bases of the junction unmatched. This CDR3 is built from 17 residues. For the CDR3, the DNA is TGTGCCAGCAGTTACTCGAGAGCGGGGGACTTCTACAATGAGCAGTTCTTC. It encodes CASSYSRAGDFYNEQFF.

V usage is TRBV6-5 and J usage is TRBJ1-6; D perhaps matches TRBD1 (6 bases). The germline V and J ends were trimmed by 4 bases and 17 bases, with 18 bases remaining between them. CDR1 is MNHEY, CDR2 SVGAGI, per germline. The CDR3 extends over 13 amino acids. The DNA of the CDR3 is TGTGCCAGCAGTTTACCGGGGGCCGAGGGGGTCCACTTT. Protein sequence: CASSLPGAEGVHF.

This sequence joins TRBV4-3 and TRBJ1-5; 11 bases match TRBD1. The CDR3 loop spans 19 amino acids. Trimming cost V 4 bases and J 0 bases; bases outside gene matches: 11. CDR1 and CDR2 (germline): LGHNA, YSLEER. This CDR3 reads CASSRDLGTGGSSNQPQHF. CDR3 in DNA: TGCGCCAGCAGCCGCGACCTAGGGACAGGGGGTAGTAGCAATCAGCCCCAGCATTTT.

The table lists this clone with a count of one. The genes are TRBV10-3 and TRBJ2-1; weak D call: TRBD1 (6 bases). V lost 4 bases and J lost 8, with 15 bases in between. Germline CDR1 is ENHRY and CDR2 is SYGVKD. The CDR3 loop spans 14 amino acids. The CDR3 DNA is TGTGCCATCAGTGGGACAGAGATGGACCATGAGCAGTTCTTC. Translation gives CAISGTEMDHEQFF.

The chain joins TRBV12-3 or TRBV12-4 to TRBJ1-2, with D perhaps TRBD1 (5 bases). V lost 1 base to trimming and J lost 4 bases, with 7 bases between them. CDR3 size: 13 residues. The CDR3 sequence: CASSLGGVYGYTF. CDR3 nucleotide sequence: TGTGCCAGCAGTTTAGGGGGCGTCTATGGCTACACCTTC.

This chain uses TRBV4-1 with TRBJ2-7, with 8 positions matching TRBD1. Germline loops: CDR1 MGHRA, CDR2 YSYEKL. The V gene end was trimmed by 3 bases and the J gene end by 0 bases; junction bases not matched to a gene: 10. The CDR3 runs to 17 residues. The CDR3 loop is CASSQDRPTGASYEQYF. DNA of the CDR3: TGCGCCAGCAGCCAGGACCGACCGACAGGGGCCTCCTACGAGCAGTACTTC.

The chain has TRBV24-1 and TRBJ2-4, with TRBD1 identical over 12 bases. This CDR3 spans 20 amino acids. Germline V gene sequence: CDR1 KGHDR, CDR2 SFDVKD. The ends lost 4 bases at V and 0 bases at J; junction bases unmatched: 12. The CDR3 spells CATSDPIPGQGAIAKNIQYF. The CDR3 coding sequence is TGTGCCACCAGTGACCCAATCCCGGGACAGGGGGCGATAGCCAAAAACATTCAGTACTTC.

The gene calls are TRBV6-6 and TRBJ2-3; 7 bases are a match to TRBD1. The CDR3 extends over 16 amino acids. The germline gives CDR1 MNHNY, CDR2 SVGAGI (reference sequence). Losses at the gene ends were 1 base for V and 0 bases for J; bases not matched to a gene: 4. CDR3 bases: TGTGCCAGCAGTTACTACAGGGGACCCAGCACAGATACGCAGTATTTT. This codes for CASSYYRGPSTDTQYF.

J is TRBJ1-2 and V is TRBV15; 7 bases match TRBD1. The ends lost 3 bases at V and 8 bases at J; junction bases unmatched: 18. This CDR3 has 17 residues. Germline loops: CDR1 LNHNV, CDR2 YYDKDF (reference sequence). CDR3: CATSSDQSTGFFHGYTF. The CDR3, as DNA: TGTGCCACCAGCAGCGACCAATCGACAGGGTTTTTTCACGGCTACACCTTC.

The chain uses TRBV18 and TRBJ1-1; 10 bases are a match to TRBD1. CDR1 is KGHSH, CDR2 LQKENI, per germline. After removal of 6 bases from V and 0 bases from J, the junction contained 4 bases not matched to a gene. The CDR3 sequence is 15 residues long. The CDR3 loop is CASSGTGALNTEAFF. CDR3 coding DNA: TGTGCCAGCTCCGGGACAGGGGCCTTGAACACTGAAGCTTTCTTT.

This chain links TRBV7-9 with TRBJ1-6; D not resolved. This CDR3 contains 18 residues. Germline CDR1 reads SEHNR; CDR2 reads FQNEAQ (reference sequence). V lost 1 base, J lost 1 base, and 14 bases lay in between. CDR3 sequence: CASSLDFGLGSYNSPLHF. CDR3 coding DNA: TGTGCCAGCAGCTTAGATTTCGGTTTAGGATCCTATAATTCACCCCTCCACTTT.

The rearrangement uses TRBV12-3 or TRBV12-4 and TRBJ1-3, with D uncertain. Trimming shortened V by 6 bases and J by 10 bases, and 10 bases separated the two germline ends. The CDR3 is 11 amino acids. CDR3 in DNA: TGTGCCAGCAGATTGAGTGGGACCATATATTTT. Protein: CASRLSGTIYF.

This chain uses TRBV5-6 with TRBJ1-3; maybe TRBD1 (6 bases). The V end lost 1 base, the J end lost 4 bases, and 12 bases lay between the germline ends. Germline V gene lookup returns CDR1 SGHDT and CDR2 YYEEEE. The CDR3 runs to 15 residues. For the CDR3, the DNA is TGTGCCAGCAGCTTGATGGGGGGCTCAGGAAACACCATATATTTT. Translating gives CASSLMGGSGNTIYF.

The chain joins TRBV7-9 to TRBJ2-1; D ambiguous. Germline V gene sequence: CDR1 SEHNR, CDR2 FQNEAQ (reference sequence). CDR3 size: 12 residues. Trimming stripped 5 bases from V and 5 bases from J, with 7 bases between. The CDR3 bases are TGTGCCAGCAGCATCCGTGACAATGAGCAGTTCTTC. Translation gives CASSIRDNEQFF.

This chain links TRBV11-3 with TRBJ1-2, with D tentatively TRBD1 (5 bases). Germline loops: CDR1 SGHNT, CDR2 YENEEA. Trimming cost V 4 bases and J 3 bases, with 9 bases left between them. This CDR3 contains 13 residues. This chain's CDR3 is CASSSGGDYGYTF. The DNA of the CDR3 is TGTGCCAGCAGCTCCGGGGGGGACTATGGCTACACCTTC.

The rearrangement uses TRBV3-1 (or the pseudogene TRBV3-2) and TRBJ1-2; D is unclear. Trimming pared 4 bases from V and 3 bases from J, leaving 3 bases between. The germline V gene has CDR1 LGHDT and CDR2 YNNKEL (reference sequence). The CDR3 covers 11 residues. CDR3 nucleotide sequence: TGTGCCAGCAGCCGGTACTATGGCTACACCTTC. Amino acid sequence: CASSRYYGYTF.

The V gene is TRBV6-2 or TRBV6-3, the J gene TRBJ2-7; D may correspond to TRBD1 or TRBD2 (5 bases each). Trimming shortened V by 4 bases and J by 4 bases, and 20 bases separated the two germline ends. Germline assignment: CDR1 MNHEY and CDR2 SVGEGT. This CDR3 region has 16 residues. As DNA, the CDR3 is TGTGCCAGCAGTTGGGGGTCGGCAGGCCTGGTTTACGAGCAGTACTTC. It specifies CASSWGSAGLVYEQYF.

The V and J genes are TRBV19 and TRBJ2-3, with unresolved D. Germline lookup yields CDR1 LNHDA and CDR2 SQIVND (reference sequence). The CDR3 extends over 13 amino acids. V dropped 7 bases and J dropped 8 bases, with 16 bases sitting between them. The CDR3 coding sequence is TGTGCCAGTAACCCTGGGGATTACCCTACGCAGTATTTT. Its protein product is CASNPGDYPTQYF.

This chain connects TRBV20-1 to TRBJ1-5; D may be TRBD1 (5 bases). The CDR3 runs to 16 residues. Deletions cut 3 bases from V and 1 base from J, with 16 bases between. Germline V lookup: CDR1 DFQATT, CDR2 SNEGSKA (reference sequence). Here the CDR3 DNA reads TGCAGTGCTAGTCCCGTCGGGGGGGGAAGCAATCAGCCCCAGCATTTT. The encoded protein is CSASPVGGGSNQPQHF.

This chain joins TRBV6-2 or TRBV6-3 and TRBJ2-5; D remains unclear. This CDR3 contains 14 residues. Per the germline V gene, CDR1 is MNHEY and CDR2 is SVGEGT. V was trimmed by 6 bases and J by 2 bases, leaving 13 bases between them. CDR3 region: CASSLMTRQETQYF. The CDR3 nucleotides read TGTGCCAGCAGCCTGATGACACGTCAAGAGACCCAGTACTTC.

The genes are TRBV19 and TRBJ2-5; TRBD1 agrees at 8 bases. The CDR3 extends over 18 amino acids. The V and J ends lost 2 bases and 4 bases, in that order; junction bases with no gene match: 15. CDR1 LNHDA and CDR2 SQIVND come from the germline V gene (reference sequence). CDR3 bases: TGTGCCAGTAGTATAAGGGGGACAGGAGGCCTGAGGGGAGAGACCCAGTACTTC. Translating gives CASSIRGTGGLRGETQYF.

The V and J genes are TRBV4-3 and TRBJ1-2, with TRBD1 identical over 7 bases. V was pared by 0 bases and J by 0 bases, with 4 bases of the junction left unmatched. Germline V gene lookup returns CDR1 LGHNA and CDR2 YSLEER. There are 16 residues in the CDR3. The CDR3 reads CASSQDQGVSNYGYTF. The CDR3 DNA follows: TGCGCCAGCAGCCAAGATCAGGGGGTTTCTAACTATGGCTACACCTTC.

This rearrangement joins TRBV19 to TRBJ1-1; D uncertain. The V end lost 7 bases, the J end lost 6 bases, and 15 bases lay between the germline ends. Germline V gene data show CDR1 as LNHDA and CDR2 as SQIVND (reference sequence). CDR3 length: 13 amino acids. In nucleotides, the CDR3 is TGTGCCAGTAACCCGGACTACCCCTCTGAAGCTTTCTTT. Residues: CASNPDYPSEAFF.

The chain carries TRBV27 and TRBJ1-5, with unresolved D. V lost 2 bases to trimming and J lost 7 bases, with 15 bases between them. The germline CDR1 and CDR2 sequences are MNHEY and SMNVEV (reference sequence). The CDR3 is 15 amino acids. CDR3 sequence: CASSLIPLTAQPQHF. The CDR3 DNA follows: TGTGCCAGCAGTTTAATCCCTCTTACGGCCCAGCCCCAGCATTTT.

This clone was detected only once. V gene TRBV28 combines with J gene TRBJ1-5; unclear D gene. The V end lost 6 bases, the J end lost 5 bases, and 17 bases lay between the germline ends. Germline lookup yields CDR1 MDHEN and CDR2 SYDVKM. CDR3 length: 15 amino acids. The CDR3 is CASSLQTSLYQPQHF. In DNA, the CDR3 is TGTGCCAGCAGCCTACAAACCTCACTGTATCAGCCCCAGCATTTT.